Presented here are 18 T cell receptor beta chains from one specimen sequenced in a study of beta chain features in type 1 diabetes. Isolated RNA was reverse transcribed in full, so expressed TCRB transcripts were sequenced. Sequenced by immunoSEQ multiplex PCR; TCRdb stores in-frame clones only, minus some. The data hold hundreds of thousands of clones, with 11% to 15% observed a single time. Sequencing was performed on naive CD4+ T cells from blood. Source of these receptors: a man younger than 45 in good health.

The table lists this clone with a few counts. The chain uses TRBV30 and TRBJ1-1; D is ambiguous. CDR1 is GTSNPN, CDR2 SVGIG, per germline (reference sequence). Trimming stripped 3 bases from V and 1 base from J, with 15 bases between. The CDR3 spans 15 residues. This chain's CDR3 is CAWRIPAPSNTEAFF. In DNA form, the CDR3 reads TGTGCCTGGAGAATCCCGGCACCATCGAACACTGAAGCTTTCTTT.

The V and J genes are TRBV15 and TRBJ2-7, with 7 bases aligning to TRBD1. The CDR3 length is 15 residues. J was trimmed by 2 bases and V by 4 bases; bases with no gene match: 8. Germline loops: CDR1 LNHNV, CDR2 YYDKDF (reference sequence). The CDR3 DNA is TGTGCCACCAGCATCTATACCGACAGGGCCTACGAGCAGTACGTC. Translation gives CATSIYTDRAYEQYV.

The chain joins TRBV18 to TRBJ2-3, with TRBD2 identical over 8 bases. The CDR3 totals 14 residues. Germline V gives CDR1 KGHSH, CDR2 LQKENI. Trimming cost V 4 bases and J 6 bases; bases outside gene matches: 6. As DNA, the CDR3 is TGTGCCAGCTCACAACGACTAGCGCCCGATACGCAGTATTTT. This translates into CASSQRLAPDTQYF.

This clone has only a few counts. The genes are TRBV7-2 and TRBJ2-5; weak D call: TRBD2 (5 bases). The CDR3 covers 15 residues. The germline V gene has CDR1 SGHTA and CDR2 FQGNSA. Deletions cut 1 base from V and 5 bases from J, with 14 bases between. CDR3 amino acids: CASSLGGIVQETQYF. The CDR3 DNA reads TGTGCCAGCAGCTTAGGAGGGATCGTTCAGGAGACCCAGTACTTC.

The rearrangement links TRBV18 to TRBJ2-2; possibly TRBD2 for D (5 bases). This CDR3 is 16 amino acids long. In germline, CDR1 is KGHSH, CDR2 LQKENI. Deletions cut 1 base from V and 4 bases from J, with 13 bases between. CDR3 in DNA: TGTGCCAGCTCACCACGGACTTCCTCAGTCACCGGGGAGCTGTTTTTT. It encodes CASSPRTSSVTGELFF.

This clone has only a few counts. The rearrangement uses TRBV29-1 and TRBJ2-1; 10 bases line up with TRBD1. The CDR3 sequence is 14 residues long. The germline V gene has CDR1 SQVTM and CDR2 ANQGSEA. Unmatched junction bases numbered 5, after V lost 6 bases and J lost 3 bases. Here the CDR3 DNA reads TGCAGCGTCCCGGGACAGGGGTACTACAATGAGCAGTTCTTC. Its protein product is CSVPGQGYYNEQFF.

V is TRBV4-1 and J is TRBJ2-7; the D is unclear. Trimming stripped 0 bases from V and 6 bases from J, with 9 bases between. Germline loops: CDR1 MGHRA, CDR2 YSYEKL. This CDR3 contains 13 residues. The CDR3 loop reads CASSQEEFGEQYV. The CDR3, as DNA: TGCGCCAGCAGCCAAGAGGAGTTCGGCGAGCAGTACGTC.

Details on this clone: Other nucleotide sequences in the sample specify the same CDR3. This chain uses TRBV7-2 with TRBJ2-7; the D is unclear. V was shortened by 2 bases and J by 4 bases, with 9 bases between the two germline ends. Germline assignment: CDR1 SGHTA and CDR2 FQGNSA. CDR3 size: 13 residues. The DNA of the CDR3 is TGTGCCAGCAGCTTAAGCCGAACTTACGAGCAGTACTTC. Translated, it gives CASSLSRTYEQYF.

This clone was found a few times. This chain links TRBV29-1 with TRBJ2-1; 7 bases align to TRBD2. The germline V gene encodes CDR1 SQVTM and CDR2 ANQGSEA. The CDR3 has 12 residues. The V segment lost 7 bases and the J segment 6 bases; nucleotides outside the gene matches: 6. The CDR3 DNA sequence: TGCAGCGGAGCGGGGTCATTCAATGAGCAGTTCTTC. It translates to CSGAGSFNEQFF.

This clone has a handful of counts. This rearrangement joins TRBV6-6 to TRBJ1-6; D remains unclear. Germline CDR1 is MNHNY and CDR2 is SVGAGI (reference sequence). This CDR3 is built from 14 residues. V was cut by 6 bases and J by 7 bases, with 13 bases left in between. CDR3 nucleotides: TGTGCCAGCAGCCTGAAGGGTGACAATTCACCCCTCCACTTT. Amino acid sequence: CASSLKGDNSPLHF.

The rearrangement links TRBV5-6 to TRBJ1-2, with D unclear. This CDR3 is 15 amino acids long. Trimming removed 0 bases from V and 4 bases from J, with 13 bases in between. Per the germline V gene, CDR1 is SGHDT and CDR2 is YYEEEE. The CDR3 DNA reads TGTGCCAGCAGCTTGGGACACCCCTTACTCTATGGCTACACCTTC. This codes for CASSLGHPLLYGYTF.

This clone was counted a single time. This sample includes further DNA sequences coding for the same CDR3. This chain connects TRBV4-1 to TRBJ2-3; D gene unclear. The V gene's germline CDR1 is MGHRA and CDR2 YSYEKL. CDR3 size: 13 residues. V was trimmed by 1 base and J by 3 bases, leaving 5 bases between them. The DNA for the CDR3 is TGCGCCAGCAGCCAAGCGGGTACAGATACGCAGTATTTT. This codes for CASSQAGTDTQYF.

V is TRBV29-1 and J is TRBJ1-4; 7 bases agree with TRBD1. Per germline, CDR1 SQVTM and CDR2 ANQGSEA. The CDR3 has 12 amino acids. The CDR3: CSAQTGTEKLFF. CDR3 DNA sequence: TGCAGTGCCCAGACAGGGACTGAAAAACTGTTTTTT.

The CDR3 here is CASSPEVDPLKTGELFF. Written as DNA, the CDR3 is TGTGCCAGCAGCCCGGAGGTTGACCCCCTGAAGACCGGGGAGCTGTTTTTT. This sequence joins TRBV9 and TRBJ2-2; a weak D match, TRBD2 (5 bases). This CDR3 spans 17 amino acids. Per germline, CDR1 SGDLS and CDR2 YYNGEE. With 4 bases removed from V and 5 bases from J, the gap between germline ends came to 21 bases. Full variable domain (rest looked up from reference TRBV9 and TRBJ2-2): DSGVTQTPKHLITATGQRVTLRCSPRSGDLSVYWYQQSLDQGLQFLIQYYNGEERAKGNILERFSAQQFPDLHSELNLSSLELGDSALYFCASSPEVDPLKTGELFFGEGSRLTVL.

Only a few counts were recorded for this clone. This chain uses TRBV2 with TRBJ2-3, with a weak D call TRBD2 (6 bases). The V gene lost 6 bases and the J gene lost 9 bases, with 13 bases spanning the gap. The length of the CDR3 is 12 residues. CDR1 SNHLY and CDR2 FYNNEI come from the germline V gene. CDR3 residues: CASSAPGVTQYF. DNA for the CDR3: TGTGCCAGCAGCGCCCCGGGGGTGACGCAGTATTTT.

The genes are TRBV5-4 and TRBJ2-1; D call uncertain. CDR3 length: 12 amino acids. In germline, CDR1 is SGHNT, CDR2 YYREEE (reference sequence). V gave up 5 bases and J gave up 6 bases, with 9 bases separating them. The CDR3 here is CASRTDGNEQFF. The DNA of the CDR3 is TGTGCCAGCAGAACGGATGGCAATGAGCAGTTCTTC.

J is TRBJ1-1 and V is TRBV23-1; D not resolved. TRBV23-1 is given ORF status, its function remaining uncertain. V gave up 7 bases and J gave up 7 bases, with 13 bases separating them. The CDR3 has 12 residues. This CDR3 is CASTSDGHEAFF. The CDR3 DNA reads as TGCGCCAGCACCTCCGACGGGCATGAAGCTTTCTTT.

The rearrangement joins TRBV7-2 to TRBJ2-6; D unresolved. V lost 0 bases and J 1 base, leaving 7 bases between the germline ends. Germline CDR1 is SGHTA and CDR2 is FQGNSA. This CDR3 spans 16 amino acids. Written as DNA, the CDR3 is TGTGCCAGCAGCTTAGCGTTTCTATCTGGGGCCAACGTCCTGACTTTC. Protein sequence: CASSLAFLSGANVLTF.